The entry that follows covers one T cell receptor (beta chain) sequence. The antigen remains unidentified. The sample is drawn from a study of T-cell memory formation after mild COVID-19. Trimming took off 3 bases at V and 3 bases at J, with 9 bases between the two ends. The CDR3 covers 13 residues. Germline CDR1 and CDR2: LGHDT and YNNKEL (reference sequence). Study-wide points: Cross-reactive memory apparently joined, as some responding clones appeared in pre-infection memory.

From 5'RACE with constant-segment primers came TCR alpha and TCR beta cDNA libraries that carried sample barcodes and UMIs. MiXCR, applied by TCRdb to the 5' RACE reads, yields one record per CDR3 protein. The profile covers some 150,000 distinct CDR3 sequences, with roughly 19% appearing a single time and about 2% taken by the ten largest. This receptor was taken from an adult woman who had mild COVID-19 (a few samples of this study predate the infection). Cell type and time point are not known. The sample was PBMCs or a T cell subset sorted from them (not recorded which). The chain recombines TRBV3-1 with TRBJ2-7; D might be TRBD2 (5 bases). CDR3 sequence: CASSHSGYYEQYF. In DNA, the CDR3 is TGTGCCAGCAGCCATTCGGGATACTACGAGCAGTACTTC.